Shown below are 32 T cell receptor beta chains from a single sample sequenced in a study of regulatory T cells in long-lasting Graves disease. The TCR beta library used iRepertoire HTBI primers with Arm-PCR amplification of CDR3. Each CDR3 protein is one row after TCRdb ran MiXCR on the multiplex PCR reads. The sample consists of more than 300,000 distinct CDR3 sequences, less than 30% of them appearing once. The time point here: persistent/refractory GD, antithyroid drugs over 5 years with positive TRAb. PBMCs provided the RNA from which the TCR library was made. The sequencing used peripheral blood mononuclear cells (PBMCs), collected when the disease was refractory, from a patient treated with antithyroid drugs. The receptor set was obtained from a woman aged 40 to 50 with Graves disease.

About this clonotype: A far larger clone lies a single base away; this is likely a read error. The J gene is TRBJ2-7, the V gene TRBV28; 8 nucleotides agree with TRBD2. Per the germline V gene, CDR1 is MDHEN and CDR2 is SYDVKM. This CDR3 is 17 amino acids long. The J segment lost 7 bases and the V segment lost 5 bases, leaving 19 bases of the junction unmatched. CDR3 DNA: TGTGCCAGCAGTACCGGGGGAGCGGGAGACCCCTACAATGAGCAGTACTTC. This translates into CASSTGGAGDPYNEQYF.

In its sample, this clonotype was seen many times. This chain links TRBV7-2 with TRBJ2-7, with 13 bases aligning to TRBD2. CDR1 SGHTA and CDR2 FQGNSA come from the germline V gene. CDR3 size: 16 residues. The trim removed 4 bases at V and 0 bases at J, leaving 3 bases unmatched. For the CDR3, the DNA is TGTGCCAGCAGCTACCGGACTAGCGGGAGCTCCTACGAGCAGTACTTC. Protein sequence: CASSYRTSGSSYEQYF.

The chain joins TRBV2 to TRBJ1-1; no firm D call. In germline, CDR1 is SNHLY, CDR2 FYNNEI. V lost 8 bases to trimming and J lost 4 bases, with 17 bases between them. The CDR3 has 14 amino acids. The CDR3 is CASSMMEGGTEAFF. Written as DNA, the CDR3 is TGTGCCAGCTCCATGATGGAGGGCGGCACTGAAGCTTTCTTT.

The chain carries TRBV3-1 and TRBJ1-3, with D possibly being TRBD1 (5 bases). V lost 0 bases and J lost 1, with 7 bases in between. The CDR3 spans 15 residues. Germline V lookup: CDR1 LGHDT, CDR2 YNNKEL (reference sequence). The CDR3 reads CASSQDRQSGNTIYF. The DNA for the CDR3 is TGTGCCAGCAGCCAAGACAGACAGTCTGGAAACACCATATATTTT.

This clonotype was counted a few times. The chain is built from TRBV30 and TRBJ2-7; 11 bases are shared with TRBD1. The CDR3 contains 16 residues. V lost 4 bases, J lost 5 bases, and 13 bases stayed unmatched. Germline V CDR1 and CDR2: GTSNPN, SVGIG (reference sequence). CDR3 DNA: TGTGCCTGGACACGGACAGGGGGCGTTCTCTACCACGAGCAGTACTTC. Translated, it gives CAWTRTGGVLYHEQYF.

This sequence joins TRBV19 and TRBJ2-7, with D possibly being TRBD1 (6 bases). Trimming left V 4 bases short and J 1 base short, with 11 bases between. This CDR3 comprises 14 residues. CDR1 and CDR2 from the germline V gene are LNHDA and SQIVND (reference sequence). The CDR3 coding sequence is TGTGCCAGTAGTACAGGGGAAACTTCCTACGAGCAGTACTTC. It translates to CASSTGETSYEQYF.

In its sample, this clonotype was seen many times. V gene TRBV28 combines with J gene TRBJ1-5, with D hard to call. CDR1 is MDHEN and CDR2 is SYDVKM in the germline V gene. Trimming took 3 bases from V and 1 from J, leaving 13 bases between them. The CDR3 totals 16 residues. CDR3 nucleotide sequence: TGTGCCAGCAGTTTGGGTCAAATAACGAGCAATCAGCCCCAGCATTTT. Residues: CASSLGQITSNQPQHF.

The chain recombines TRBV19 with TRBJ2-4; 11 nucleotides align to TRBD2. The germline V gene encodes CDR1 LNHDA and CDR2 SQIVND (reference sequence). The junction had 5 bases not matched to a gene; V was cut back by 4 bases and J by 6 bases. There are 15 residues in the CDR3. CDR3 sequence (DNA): TGTGCCAGTAGTAGAACCGGGACTAGCGGAAACATTCAGTACTTC. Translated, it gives CASSRTGTSGNIQYF.

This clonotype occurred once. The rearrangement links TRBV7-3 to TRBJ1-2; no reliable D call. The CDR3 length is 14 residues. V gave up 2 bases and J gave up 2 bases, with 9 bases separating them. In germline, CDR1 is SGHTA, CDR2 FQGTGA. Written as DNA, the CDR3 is TGTGCCAGCAGCTTAGGGCCCTCCAACTATGGCTACACCTTC. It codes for CASSLGPSNYGYTF.

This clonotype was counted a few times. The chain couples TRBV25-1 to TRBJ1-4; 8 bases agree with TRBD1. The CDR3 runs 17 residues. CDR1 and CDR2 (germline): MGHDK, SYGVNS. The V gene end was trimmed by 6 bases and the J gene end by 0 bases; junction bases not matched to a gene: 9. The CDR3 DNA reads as TGTGCCAGCAGCGTGGACAGGGACTTATCAACTAATGAAAAACTGTTTTTT. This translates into CASSVDRDLSTNEKLFF. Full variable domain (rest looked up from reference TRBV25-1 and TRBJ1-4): EADIYQTPRYLVIGTGKKITLECSQTMGHDKMYWYQQDPGMELHLIHYSYGVNSTEKGDLSSESTVSRIRTEHFPLTLESARPSHTSQYLCASSVDRDLSTNEKLFFGSGTQLSVL.

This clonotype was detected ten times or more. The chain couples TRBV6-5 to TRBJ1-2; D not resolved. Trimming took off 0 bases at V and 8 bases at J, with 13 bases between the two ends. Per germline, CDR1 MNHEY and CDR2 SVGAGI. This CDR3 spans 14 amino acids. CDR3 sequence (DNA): TGTGCCAGCAGTTACTCGACTCGGCATCAGGGCTACACCTTC. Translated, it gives CASSYSTRHQGYTF.

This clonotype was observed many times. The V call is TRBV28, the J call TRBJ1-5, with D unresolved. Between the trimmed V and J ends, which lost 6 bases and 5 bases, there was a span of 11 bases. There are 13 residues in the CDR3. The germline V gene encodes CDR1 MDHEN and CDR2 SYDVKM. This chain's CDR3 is CASSGFGDQPQHF. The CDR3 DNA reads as TGTGCCAGCAGCGGGTTTGGGGATCAGCCCCAGCATTTT.

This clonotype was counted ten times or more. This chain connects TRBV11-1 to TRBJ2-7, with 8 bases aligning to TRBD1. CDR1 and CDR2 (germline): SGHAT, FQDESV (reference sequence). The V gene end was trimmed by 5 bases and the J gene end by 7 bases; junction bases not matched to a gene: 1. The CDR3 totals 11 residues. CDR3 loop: CASSRDREQYF. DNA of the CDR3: TGTGCCAGCAGCCGGGACAGGGAGCAGTACTTC.

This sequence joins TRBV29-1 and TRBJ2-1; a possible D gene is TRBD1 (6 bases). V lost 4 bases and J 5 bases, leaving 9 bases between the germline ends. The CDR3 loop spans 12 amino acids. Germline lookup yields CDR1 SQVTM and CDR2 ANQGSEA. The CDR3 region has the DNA TGCAGCGTTGTTTGGGGGCACAATGAGCAGTTCTTC. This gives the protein CSVVWGHNEQFF.

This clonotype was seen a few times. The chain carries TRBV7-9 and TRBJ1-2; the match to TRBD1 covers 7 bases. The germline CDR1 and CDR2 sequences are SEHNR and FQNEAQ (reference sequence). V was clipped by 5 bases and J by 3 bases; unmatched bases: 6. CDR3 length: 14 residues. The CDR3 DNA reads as TGTGCCAGCAGCACGCGGGACAGTTACTATGGCTACACCTTC. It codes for CASSTRDSYYGYTF.

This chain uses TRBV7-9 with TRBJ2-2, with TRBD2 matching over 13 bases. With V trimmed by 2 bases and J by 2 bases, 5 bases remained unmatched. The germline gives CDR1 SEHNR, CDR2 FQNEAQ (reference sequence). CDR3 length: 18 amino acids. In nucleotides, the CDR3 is TGTGCCAGCAGCTTAATGGGACTAGCGGGACATAACACCGGGGAGCTGTTTTTT. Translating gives CASSLMGLAGHNTGELFF. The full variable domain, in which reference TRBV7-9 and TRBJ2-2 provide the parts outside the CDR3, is DTGVSQNPRHKITKRGQNVTFRCDPISEHNRLYWYRQTLGQGPEFLTYFQNEAQLEKSRLLSDRFSAERPKGSFSTLEIQRTEQGDSAMYLCASSLMGLAGHNTGELFFGEGSRLTVL.

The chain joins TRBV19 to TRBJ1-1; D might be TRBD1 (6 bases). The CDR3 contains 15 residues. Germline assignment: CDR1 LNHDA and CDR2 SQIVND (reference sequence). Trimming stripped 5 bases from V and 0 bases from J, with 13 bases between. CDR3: CASSPTGKMNTEAFF. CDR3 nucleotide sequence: TGTGCCAGTAGTCCTACAGGGAAGATGAACACTGAAGCTTTCTTT.

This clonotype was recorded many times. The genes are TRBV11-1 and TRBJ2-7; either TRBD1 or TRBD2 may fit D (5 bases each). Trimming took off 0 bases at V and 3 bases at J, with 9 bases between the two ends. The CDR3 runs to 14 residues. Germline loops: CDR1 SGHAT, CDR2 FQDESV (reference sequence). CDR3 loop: CASSLAGTNYEQYF. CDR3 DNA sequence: TGTGCCAGCAGCTTAGCTGGGACCAACTACGAGCAGTACTTC. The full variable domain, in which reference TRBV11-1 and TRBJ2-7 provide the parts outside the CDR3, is EAEVAQSPRYKITEKSQAVAFWCDPISGHATLYWYRQILGQGPELLVQFQDESVVDDSQLPKDRFSAERLKGVDSTLKIQPAELGDSAMYLCASSLAGTNYEQYFGPGTRLTVT.

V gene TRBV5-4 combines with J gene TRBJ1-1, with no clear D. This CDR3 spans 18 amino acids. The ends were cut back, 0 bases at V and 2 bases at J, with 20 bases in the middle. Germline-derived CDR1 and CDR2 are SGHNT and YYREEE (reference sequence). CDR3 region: CASSLANWGKVGNTEAFF. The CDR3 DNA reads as TGTGCCAGCAGCTTGGCCAACTGGGGTAAGGTAGGCAACACTGAAGCTTTCTTT. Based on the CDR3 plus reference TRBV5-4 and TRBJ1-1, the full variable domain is ETGVTQSPTHLIKTRGQQVTLRCSSQSGHNTVSWYQQALGQGPQFIFQYYREEENGRGNFPPRFSGLQFPNYSSELNVNALELDDSALYLCASSLANWGKVGNTEAFFGQGTRLTVV.

The CDR3 region is CASSKMTGRTEAFF. Written as DNA, the CDR3 is TGTGCCAGCAGCAAAATGACGGGACGGACTGAAGCTTTCTTT. The chain couples TRBV7-2 to TRBJ1-1, with D tentatively TRBD1 (5 bases). The CDR3 is made up of 14 amino acids. Germline CDR1 and CDR2: SGHTA and FQGNSA. V was clipped by 5 bases and J by 5 bases, with 15 bases between them.

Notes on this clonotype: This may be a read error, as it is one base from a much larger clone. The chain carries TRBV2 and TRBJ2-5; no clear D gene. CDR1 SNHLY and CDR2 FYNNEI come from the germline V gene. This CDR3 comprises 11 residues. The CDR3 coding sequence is TGTGCCGGCAGTATTAGGGAGACCCAGTACTTC. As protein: CAGSIRETQYF.

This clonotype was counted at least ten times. The CDR3 bases are TGTGCCAGCAGTACAGGGCCCTCGGCCCACGAGCAGTACTTC. It encodes CASSTGPSAHEQYF. This chain connects TRBV2 to TRBJ2-7, with a possible D match to TRBD1 (6 bases). The CDR3 has 14 amino acids. CDR1 is SNHLY and CDR2 is FYNNEI in the germline V gene. The ends were cut back, 5 bases at V and 5 bases at J, with 16 bases in the middle.

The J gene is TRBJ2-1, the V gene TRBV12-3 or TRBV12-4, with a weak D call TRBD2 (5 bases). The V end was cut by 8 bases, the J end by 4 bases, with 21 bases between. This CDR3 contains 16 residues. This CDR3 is CASLEDRFGGYNEQFF. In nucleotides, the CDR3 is TGTGCCAGCTTGGAGGACCGCTTCGGTGGGTACAATGAGCAGTTCTTC.

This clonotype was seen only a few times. CDR3 in amino acids: CATRGLWGYEQYF. DNA of the CDR3: TGTGCCACCCGGGGATTGTGGGGCTACGAGCAGTACTTC. The chain links TRBV7-3 to TRBJ2-7; a weak D match, TRBD2 (5 bases). Germline V CDR1 and CDR2: SGHTA, FQGTGA. V lost 10 bases and J lost 3, with 16 bases in between. The CDR3 is 13 residues long.

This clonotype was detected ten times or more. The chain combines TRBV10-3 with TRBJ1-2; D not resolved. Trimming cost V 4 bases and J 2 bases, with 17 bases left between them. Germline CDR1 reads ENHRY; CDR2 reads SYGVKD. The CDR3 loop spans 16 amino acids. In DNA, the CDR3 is TGTGCCATCAGTGGAAACCCGGACGGGATCAACTATGGCTACACCTTC. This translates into CAISGNPDGINYGYTF.

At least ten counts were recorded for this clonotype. The CDR3 DNA reads as TGTGCCAGCAACCGAGAGGGCGGTAGCAATCAGCCCCAGCATTTT. It translates to CASNREGGSNQPQHF. V and J are TRBV2 and TRBJ1-5, with D unresolved. This CDR3 region has 15 residues. The germline V gene has CDR1 SNHLY and CDR2 FYNNEI. With 7 bases removed from V and 0 bases from J, the gap between germline ends came to 13 bases.

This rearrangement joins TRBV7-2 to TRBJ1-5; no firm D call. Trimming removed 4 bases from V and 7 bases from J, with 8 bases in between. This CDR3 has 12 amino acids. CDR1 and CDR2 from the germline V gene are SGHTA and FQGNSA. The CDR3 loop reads CASSSDAQPQHF. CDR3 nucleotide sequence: TGTGCCAGCAGCTCGGACGCGCAGCCCCAGCATTTT.

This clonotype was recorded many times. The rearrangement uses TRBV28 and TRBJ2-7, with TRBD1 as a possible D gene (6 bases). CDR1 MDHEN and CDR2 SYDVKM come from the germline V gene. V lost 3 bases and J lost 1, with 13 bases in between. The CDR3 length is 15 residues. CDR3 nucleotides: TGTGCCAGCAGTTTCAGGGGATTATCTTCCTACGAGCAGTACTTC. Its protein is CASSFRGLSSYEQYF.

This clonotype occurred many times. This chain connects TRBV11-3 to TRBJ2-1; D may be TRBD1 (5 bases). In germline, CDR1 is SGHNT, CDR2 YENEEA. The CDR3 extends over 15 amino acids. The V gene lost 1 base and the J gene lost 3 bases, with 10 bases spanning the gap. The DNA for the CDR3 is TGTGCCAGCAGCTTAGGCCAGGGCAACTACAATGAGCAGTTCTTC. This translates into CASSLGQGNYNEQFF.

CDR3 sequence (DNA): TGTGCCAGCAGCCAAGCGGGGATGGCTGAAGCTTTCTTT. Amino acid sequence: CASSQAGMAEAFF. The V gene is TRBV3-1, the J gene TRBJ1-1, with D unresolved. Germline V gives CDR1 LGHDT, CDR2 YNNKEL (reference sequence). Trimming stripped 1 base from V and 6 bases from J, with 9 bases between. This CDR3 comprises 13 residues. Looking up the rest from reference TRBV3-1 and TRBJ1-1 gives the full variable domain: DTAVSQTPKYLVTQMGNDKSIKCEQNLGHDTMYWYKQDSKKFLKIMFSYNNKELIINETVPNRFSPKSPDKAHLNLHINSLELGDSAVYFCASSQAGMAEAFFGQGTRLTVV.

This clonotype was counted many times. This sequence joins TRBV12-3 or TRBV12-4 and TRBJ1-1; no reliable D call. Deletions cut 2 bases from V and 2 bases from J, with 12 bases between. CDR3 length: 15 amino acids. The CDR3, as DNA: TGTGCCAGCAGTTTAAATAGTCTGAGAAACACTGAAGCTTTCTTT. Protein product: CASSLNSLRNTEAFF.

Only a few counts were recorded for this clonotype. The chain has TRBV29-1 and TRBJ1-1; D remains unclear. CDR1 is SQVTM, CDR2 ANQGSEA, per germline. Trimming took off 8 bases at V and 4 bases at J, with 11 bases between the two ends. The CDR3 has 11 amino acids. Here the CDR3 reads CSHFRGTEAFF. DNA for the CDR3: TGCAGCCACTTCCGGGGCACTGAAGCTTTCTTT.